Below are 10 T cell receptor beta chains sequenced from a single sample in a study of response to subunit inactivated influenza vaccine. Via MiXCR, TCRdb re-called the RT-PCR reads, giving one row per CDR3 protein. The sample records about 500,000 distinct CDR3 sequences, over 10% being singletons. The sample in question was PBMCs from blood, obtained about 40 days after vaccination. Source of these receptors: a man aged 50 to 60 who received an inactivated influenza vaccine.

The rearrangement joins TRBV3-1 to TRBJ2-3; D perhaps matches TRBD2 (6 bases). V was cut by 1 base and J by 6 bases, with 11 bases left in between. This CDR3 has 14 amino acids. Germline loops: CDR1 LGHDT, CDR2 YNNKEL (reference sequence). In DNA form, the CDR3 reads TGTGCCAGCAGCCAAGTTGCGGGGATCGATACGCAGTATTTT. This sequence encodes CASSQVAGIDTQYF.

This clonotype was counted a few times. V and J are TRBV12-3 or TRBV12-4 and TRBJ2-2; TRBD1 aligns across 7 bases. This CDR3 comprises 20 residues. With 5 bases clipped from V and 0 bases from J, the junction kept 18 bases outside the gene matches. The CDR3 DNA is TGTGCCAGCAGTATCCCATCGACAGGGACAGAGATATCGAACACCGGGGAGCTGTTTTTT. It encodes CASSIPSTGTEISNTGELFF.

CDR3 in amino acids: CASSQDPGLATSRGQYF. In nucleotides, the CDR3 is TGCGCCAGCAGCCAAGATCCGGGACTAGCAACATCGCGCGGACAGTATTTT. The chain recombines TRBV4-3 with TRBJ2-3, with 9 positions matching TRBD2. The germline gives CDR1 LGHNA, CDR2 YSLEER. The CDR3 is made up of 17 amino acids. With V trimmed by 0 bases and J by 12 bases, 16 bases remained unmatched.

The chain has TRBV27 and TRBJ2-1; TRBD1 or TRBD2 may be the D gene (5 bases each). This CDR3 is 15 amino acids long. V dropped 5 bases and J dropped 2 bases, with 13 bases sitting between them. The germline CDR1 and CDR2 sequences are MNHEY and SMNVEV (reference sequence). CDR3 residues: CASSPVGVAYNEQFF. Here the CDR3 DNA reads TGTGCCAGCAGTCCCGTGGGGGTCGCCTACAATGAGCAGTTCTTC.

The table lists this clonotype with a few counts. This sequence joins TRBV5-4 and TRBJ2-2; TRBD2 matches 9 bases. In germline, CDR1 is SGHNT, CDR2 YYREEE (reference sequence). The CDR3 has 17 amino acids. With 5 bases clipped from V and 5 bases from J, the junction kept 13 bases outside the gene matches. CDR3 loop: CASSYGAGGRGTGELFF. CDR3 DNA: TGTGCCAGCAGTTATGGCGCGGGGGGGCGTGGAACCGGGGAGCTGTTTTTT.

The chain links TRBV10-3 to TRBJ2-3; D might be TRBD1 (6 bases). V gave up 1 base and J gave up 1 base, with 12 bases separating them. This CDR3 is built from 16 residues. Germline CDR1 ENHRY, CDR2 SYGVKD. CDR3 loop: CAISEFGGWGTDTQYF. The CDR3 coding sequence is TGTGCCATCAGTGAGTTTGGGGGCTGGGGCACAGATACGCAGTATTTT.

This clonotype appeared a few times. This chain joins TRBV7-2 and TRBJ2-5; no clear D. Trimming cost V 3 bases and J 6 bases, with 8 bases left between them. The germline CDR1 and CDR2 sequences are SGHTA and FQGNSA. This CDR3 contains 12 residues. The CDR3 spells CASSFRTQTQYF. CDR3 nucleotides: TGTGCCAGCAGCTTCCGAACTCAGACCCAGTACTTC.

CDR3 sequence: CASSFGARATYEQYF. CDR3 nucleotide sequence: TGTGCCAGCAGTTTTGGGGCCAGGGCTACCTACGAGCAGTACTTC. The rearrangement joins TRBV12-3 or TRBV12-4 to TRBJ2-7; maybe TRBD1 (5 bases). Trimming left V 3 bases short and J 2 bases short, with 14 bases between. The CDR3 extends over 15 amino acids.

Note on this clonotype: At one of its ends the junction is not consistent with the germline gene, which may arise from a read error. The gene calls are TRBV4-2 and TRBJ1-2; D not certain. The germline V gene has CDR1 LGHNA and CDR2 YNFKEQ. The CDR3 has 13 amino acids. The CDR3 DNA reads as TGTGCCAGCAGCCAGGGATCTAACTATGGCTCCACCTTC. Translation gives CASSQGSNYGSTF.

In this sample, this clonotype turned up many times. The V call is TRBV4-2, the J call TRBJ2-5, with 7 bases identical to TRBD2. With V trimmed by 1 base and J by 2 bases, 4 bases remained unmatched. The CDR3 contains 15 residues. Germline CDR1 reads LGHNA; CDR2 reads YNFKEQ. CDR3 nucleotide sequence: TGTGCCAGCAGCCAAGGGACTAGAGATCAAGAGACCCAGTACTTC. This translates into CASSQGTRDQETQYF.